Each of the 28 T cell receptor beta chains below was sequenced from the same sample in a study of blood T cell repertoires in COVID-19. TCRdb's table, derived via immunoSEQ multiplex PCR, lists solely in-frame clones and lacks some. The repertoire has about 330,000 clones, 86% of them found once; the top ten carry 1.6%. The sample was peripheral blood. The receptors were gathered from a woman aged 50 to 60 with acute or convalescent COVID-19.

CDR3 in DNA: TGTGCCAGCAGTTTCCTAGGACGGGGTGAAGCTTTCTTT. Translation gives CASSFLGRGEAFF. The chain links TRBV27 to TRBJ1-1; D is uncertain. The CDR3 runs 13 residues. Germline V gene data show CDR1 as MNHEY and CDR2 as SMNVEV (reference sequence). Trimming removed 3 bases from V and 7 bases from J, with 12 bases in between.

The genes are TRBV7-6 and TRBJ1-2; D is unresolved. Deletions cut 2 bases from V and 0 bases from J, with 10 bases between. From germline, CDR1 is SGHVS and CDR2 FNYEAQ. This CDR3 is 15 amino acids long. CDR3 DNA sequence: TGTGCCAGCAGCTTATCTCAGAATTCTAACTATGGCTACACCTTC. It yields the protein CASSLSQNSNYGYTF.

The chain combines TRBV6-5 with TRBJ1-1, with a tentative D call TRBD1 (6 bases). The CDR3 sequence is 14 residues long. The ends were cut back, 6 bases at V and 4 bases at J, with 15 bases in the middle. Germline V gene lookup returns CDR1 MNHEY and CDR2 SVGAGI. The CDR3 region has the DNA TGTGCCAGCAGGAGGGGGGGCTTTGGCACTGAAGCTTTCTTT. It yields the protein CASRRGGFGTEAFF.

This clone was counted a single time. The chain joins TRBV11-1 to TRBJ2-5; 9 positions agree with TRBD2. V lost 6 bases, J lost 3 bases, and 8 bases stayed unmatched. Germline V gives CDR1 SGHAT, CDR2 FQDESV (reference sequence). This CDR3 has 15 residues. The CDR3 DNA reads as TGTGCCAGCAGGTCGCTTGCGGGAGGGGAAGAGACCCAGTACTTC. Protein: CASRSLAGGEETQYF. Together with reference TRBV11-1 and TRBJ2-5, the CDR3 gives the full variable domain: EAEVAQSPRYKITEKSQAVAFWCDPISGHATLYWYRQILGQGPELLVQFQDESVVDDSQLPKDRFSAERLKGVDSTLKIQPAELGDSAMYLCASRSLAGGEETQYFGPGTRLLVL.

The V call is TRBV19, the J call TRBJ1-5; no definite D call. CDR3 length: 14 amino acids. Trimming left V 3 bases short and J 3 bases short, with 9 bases between. Germline assignment: CDR1 LNHDA and CDR2 SQIVND (reference sequence). The chain's CDR3 is CASSISGNNQPQHF. The CDR3 DNA sequence: TGTGCCAGTAGTATCTCAGGAAACAATCAGCCCCAGCATTTT. The full variable domain, its missing parts supplied by reference TRBV19 and TRBJ1-5, is DGGITQSPKYLFRKEGQNVTLSCEQNLNHDAMYWYRQDPGQGLRLIYYSQIVNDFQKGDIAEGYSVSREKKESFPLTVTSAQKNPTAFYLCASSISGNNQPQHFGDGTRLSIL.

The chain carries TRBV9 and TRBJ1-2, with 10 bases matching TRBD1. Germline CDR1 reads SGDLS; CDR2 reads YYNGEE. The CDR3 extends over 13 amino acids. V was pared by 4 bases and J by 7 bases, with 4 bases of the junction left unmatched. CDR3 loop: CASSIGTGAGYTF. The CDR3 DNA reads TGTGCCAGCAGCATTGGGACAGGGGCTGGCTACACCTTC.

The V call is TRBV7-2, the J call TRBJ2-5; tentatively, D is TRBD2 (6 bases). Germline CDR1 SGHTA, CDR2 FQGNSA. Trimming cost V 5 bases and J 4 bases, with 20 bases left between them. The CDR3 is made up of 16 amino acids. The CDR3: CASSRSLAALGETQYF. The CDR3 nucleotides read TGTGCCAGCAGCCGCTCCTTAGCGGCTCTTGGAGAGACCCAGTACTTC.

This clone was recorded only once. This chain connects TRBV7-8 to TRBJ2-5; TRBD1 matches at 9 bases. The CDR3 is 13 residues long. With 5 bases clipped from V and 3 bases from J, the junction kept 1 base outside the gene matches. Germline loops: CDR1 SGHVS, CDR2 FQNEAQ. The CDR3 region has the DNA TGTGCCAGCAGCCGGGACAGGGAAGAGACCCAGTACTTC. Translating it yields CASSRDREETQYF.

The chain links TRBV29-1 to TRBJ2-7, with D tentatively TRBD1 (7 bases). The CDR3 is made up of 15 amino acids. CDR1 is SQVTM, CDR2 ANQGSEA, per germline. V was clipped by 6 bases and J by 5 bases, with 23 bases between them. The CDR3 sequence: CSVLDRAGGPHEQYF. The CDR3, as DNA: TGCAGCGTCCTCGACAGGGCCGGAGGGCCCCACGAGCAGTACTTC.

As to this clone: The identical CDR3 is also encoded by other nucleotide sequences in the sample. V gene TRBV18 combines with J gene TRBJ1-5; D not certain. This CDR3 has 13 amino acids. Germline-derived CDR1 and CDR2 are KGHSH and LQKENI. V was cut by 3 bases and J by 4 bases, with 7 bases left in between. CDR3 nucleotide sequence: TGTGCCAGCTCACCTGACGGGAATCAGCCCCAGCATTTT. Translating it yields CASSPDGNQPQHF.

This clone was seen just once. The chain employs TRBV28 and TRBJ1-2; weak D call: TRBD1 (5 bases). With 2 bases removed from V and 5 bases from J, the gap between germline ends came to 15 bases. The germline V gene has CDR1 MDHEN and CDR2 SYDVKM. The CDR3 is 15 residues long. Written as DNA, the CDR3 is TGTGCCAGCAGTTTACCACAGGCAATGGGGTATGGCTACACCTTC. Protein sequence: CASSLPQAMGYGYTF.

This clone was counted only a few times. The V call is TRBV5-4, the J call TRBJ1-4; D gene unclear. This CDR3 is built from 15 residues. The ends were cut back, 4 bases at V and 8 bases at J, with 18 bases in the middle. Germline CDR1 is SGHNT and CDR2 is YYREEE (reference sequence). Written as DNA, the CDR3 is TGTGCCAGCAGCCCATCACGGAGGGATGGAGAAAAACTGTTTTTT. Its protein is CASSPSRRDGEKLFF.

This sequence joins TRBV4-1 and TRBJ2-7; 10 nucleotides agree with TRBD2. This CDR3 has 16 amino acids. Losses at the gene ends were 2 bases for V and 6 bases for J; bases not matched to a gene: 10. Germline V gene sequence: CDR1 MGHRA, CDR2 YSYEKL. The CDR3 spells CASSQKTRASGSEQYF. The DNA for the CDR3 is TGCGCCAGCAGCCAAAAAACCCGGGCTAGCGGGAGCGAGCAGTACTTC.

V and J are TRBV27 and TRBJ2-1, with TRBD2 matching over 12 bases. CDR1 MNHEY and CDR2 SMNVEV come from the germline V gene (reference sequence). V was clipped by 6 bases and J by 7 bases; unmatched bases: 22. This CDR3 contains 20 residues. CDR3 in amino acids: CASSQLPLNPPSGRANEQFF. DNA of the CDR3: TGTGCCAGCAGCCAGTTACCCCTTAATCCCCCTAGCGGGAGGGCGAATGAGCAGTTCTTC.

The V call is TRBV10-3, the J call TRBJ2-7; TRBD2 matches 12 bases. With 10 bases clipped from V and 3 bases from J, the junction kept 4 bases outside the gene matches. Germline values: CDR1 ENHRY, CDR2 SYGVKD. The CDR3 length is 13 residues. The CDR3: CASGLAGLYEQYF. The CDR3, as DNA: TGTGCCAGCGGACTAGCGGGACTCTACGAGCAGTACTTC.

A single count supports this clone. V usage is TRBV27 and J usage is TRBJ2-7; maybe TRBD1 (5 bases). The CDR3 covers 13 residues. The V and J ends lost 8 bases and 3 bases respectively, with 14 bases between them. The germline CDR1 and CDR2 sequences are MNHEY and SMNVEV (reference sequence). CDR3 bases: TGTGCCAGCTGTCGGATCGACAGCTACGAGCAGTACTTC. Protein: CASCRIDSYEQYF.

J is TRBJ2-3 and V is TRBV30, with TRBD2 matching over 13 bases. J lost 0 bases, V lost 3 bases, and 12 bases had no gene match. The CDR3 length is 19 residues. Per germline, CDR1 GTSNPN and CDR2 SVGIG (reference sequence). CDR3 protein: CAWSTPPGLAGPSTDTQYF. The CDR3 DNA reads TGTGCCTGGAGCACACCACCGGGACTAGCGGGACCTAGCACAGATACGCAGTATTTT.

The chain combines TRBV28 with TRBJ2-1; 7 bases match TRBD1. V lost 6 bases to trimming and J lost 4 bases; unmatched junction nucleotides: 6. The CDR3 sequence is 14 residues long. CDR1 and CDR2 (germline): MDHEN, SYDVKM. The CDR3 here is CASRSGQLYNEQFF. CDR3 in DNA: TGTGCCAGCAGATCGGGACAGTTATACAATGAGCAGTTCTTC.

The V call is TRBV28, the J call TRBJ1-5; D gene unclear. Trimming pared 4 bases from V and 1 base from J, leaving 20 bases between. Germline V lookup: CDR1 MDHEN, CDR2 SYDVKM. The CDR3 runs to 18 residues. The DNA for the CDR3 is TGTGCCAGCAGTTCGGAGGCCTTTCGGACGTGGAGCAATCAGCCCCAGCATTTT. Protein: CASSSEAFRTWSNQPQHF.

This sequence joins TRBV13 and TRBJ2-5; maybe TRBD1 (6 bases). Deletions cut 5 bases from V and 5 bases from J, with 12 bases between. This CDR3 has 13 residues. The V gene's germline CDR1 is PRHDT and CDR2 FYEKMQ (reference sequence). In DNA form, the CDR3 reads TGTGCCAGCAGCCCTACAGGGACGGAGACCCAGTACTTC. It specifies CASSPTGTETQYF.

The V call is TRBV12-3 or TRBV12-4, the J call TRBJ1-4; 7 nucleotides agree with TRBD1. The CDR3 loop spans 13 amino acids. J gave up 8 bases and V 2 bases, and 2 bases lay outside the gene matches. CDR3 bases: TGTGCCAGCAGTTTAACAGGGGAGGAAAAACTGTTTTTT. Translation: CASSLTGEEKLFF.

The table lists this clone with a few counts. The J gene is TRBJ2-1, the V gene TRBV4-1, with 15 bases aligning to TRBD2. The trim removed 6 bases at V and 0 bases at J, leaving 6 bases unmatched. Germline V lookup: CDR1 MGHRA, CDR2 YSYEKL. This CDR3 has 18 amino acids. CDR3: CASRPGLAGGSSYNEQFF. The CDR3 coding sequence is TGCGCCAGCAGACCGGGACTAGCGGGAGGTAGCTCCTACAATGAGCAGTTCTTC.

The chain employs TRBV10-3 and TRBJ1-1, with a tentative D call TRBD1 (5 bases). V gave up 0 bases and J gave up 0 bases, with 17 bases separating them. This CDR3 comprises 18 residues. Germline values: CDR1 ENHRY, CDR2 SYGVKD. Here the CDR3 reads CAISESKGTGVLNTEAFF. The CDR3 nucleotides are TGTGCCATCAGTGAGTCGAAGGGCACAGGCGTATTGAACACTGAAGCTTTCTTT.

The rearrangement uses TRBV21-1 and TRBJ1-1; whether TRBD1, the table's D call, matches the DNA was not checked. TRBV21-1 is tagged as a pseudogene. This CDR3 has 16 residues. In nucleotides, the CDR3 is TGTGCCAGCAGCAAGGGGGAACAGGGCCGGGAAACTGAAGCTTTCTTT. This encodes CASSKGEQGRETEAFF.

The chain has TRBV6-5 and TRBJ2-1; D ambiguous. V was cut by 0 bases and J by 7 bases, with 7 bases left in between. This CDR3 contains 13 residues. Germline loops: CDR1 MNHEY, CDR2 SVGAGI. The CDR3 nucleotides are TGTGCCAGCAGTTACTCGTTCGTAAATGAGCAGTTCTTC. Translating it yields CASSYSFVNEQFF.

V is TRBV27 and J is TRBJ1-5, with D possibly TRBD1 on 6 matching bases. CDR1 and CDR2 from the germline V gene are MNHEY and SMNVEV (reference sequence). V was pared by 6 bases and J by 10 bases, with 19 bases between. The CDR3 consists of 14 residues. The CDR3 loop reads CASSPSTGLNPQHF. The CDR3, as DNA: TGTGCCAGCAGCCCAAGCACAGGGTTGAATCCCCAGCATTTT.

V is TRBV12-3 or TRBV12-4 and J is TRBJ2-7, with D possibly matching TRBD1 (5 bases). The V and J ends lost 4 bases and 3 bases respectively, with 10 bases between them. This CDR3 spans 13 amino acids. In nucleotides, the CDR3 is TGTGCCAGCAGTTCACAGGCCCGCTACGAGCAGTACTTC. Its translation is CASSSQARYEQYF.

The rearrangement joins TRBV5-1 to TRBJ2-1, with D tentatively TRBD1 (6 bases). V was shortened by 4 bases and J by 4 bases, with 9 bases between the two germline ends. The V gene's germline CDR1 is SGHRS and CDR2 YFSETQ. The CDR3 spans 13 residues. This CDR3 reads CASSPGTYNEQFF. The CDR3 bases are TGCGCCAGCAGCCCCGGGACATACAATGAGCAGTTCTTC.